The T cell receptor beta chain described here comes from a study of radiotherapy plus CTLA-4 blockade in lung cancer. In the study overall: For 15% to 20% of patients, objective responses occurred, and approximately 30% had disease control.

Germline V lookup: CDR1 SGDLS, CDR2 YYNGEE. Trimming took 3 bases from V and 6 from J, leaving 13 bases between them. The length of the CDR3 is 14 residues. Study observations and caveats: Among blood TCR repertoires after radiotherapy plus ipilimumab, tumor-derived clones expanded.

Using immunoSEQ multiplex PCR, the repertoire was profiled, and TCRdb retains in-frame clones only, with some absent. Of roughly 130,000 clones in the sample, 85% to 90% were seen once. Worth noting for this clone: The antigen is undetermined.

V gene TRBV9 combines with J gene TRBJ2-1; D possibly matches TRBD1 or TRBD2 (5 bases each). The sequence came from a human donor with non-small cell lung cancer that progressed on radiotherapy plus ipilimumab. Sequenced here: peripheral blood, sampled from a patient treated with radiotherapy plus ipilimumab. The DNA for the CDR3 is TGTGCCAGCAGCGCTCGGGGCAAAGTCAATGAGCAGTTCTTC. It encodes CASSARGKVNEQFF.